This T cell receptor beta chain is drawn from a study of CD8 T cells in ankylosing spondylitis. Study-wide results and caveats: A TCR beta motif of fewer than ten highly homologous variants seemed to mark ankylosing spondylitis blood.

With molecular barcodes, quantitative 5'-RACE was used to make the TCR beta libraries. A single record per CDR3 protein comes from TCRdb applying MiXCR to the 5' RACE reads. The table lists around 450,000 distinct CDR3 sequences, roughly 26% of them singletons. This CDR3 is 13 amino acids long. Trimming removed 0 bases from V and 11 bases from J, with 14 bases in between. Germline lookup yields CDR1 SGHRS and CDR2 YFSETQ. This clonotype was seen a handful of times. What it recognizes is unknown. This chain connects TRBV5-1 to TRBJ1-1; D ambiguous. The sequenced sample was blood, either unsorted or a sorted T cell fraction (not recorded which). The sequence came from a male donor with ankylosing spondylitis. CDR3 in DNA: TGCGCCAGCAGCTTGGGGGCAGAGTCTGGCGCTTTCTTT. As protein: CASSLGAESGAFF.